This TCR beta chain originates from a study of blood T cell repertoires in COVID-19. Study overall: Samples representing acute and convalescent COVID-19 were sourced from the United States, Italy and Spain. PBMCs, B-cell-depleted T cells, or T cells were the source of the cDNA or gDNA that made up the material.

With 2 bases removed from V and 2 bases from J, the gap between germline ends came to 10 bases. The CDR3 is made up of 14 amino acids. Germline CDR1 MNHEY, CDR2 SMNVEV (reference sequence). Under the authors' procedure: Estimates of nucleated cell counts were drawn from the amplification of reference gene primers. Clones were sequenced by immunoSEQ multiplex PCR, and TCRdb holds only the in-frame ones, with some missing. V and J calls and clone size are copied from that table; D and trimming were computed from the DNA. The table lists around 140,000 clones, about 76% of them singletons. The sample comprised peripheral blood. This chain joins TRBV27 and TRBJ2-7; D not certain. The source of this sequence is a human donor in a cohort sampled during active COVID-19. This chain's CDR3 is CASSLRGSAYEQYF. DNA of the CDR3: TGTGCCAGCAGTTTACGCGGATCCGCCTACGAGCAGTACTTC.